This T cell receptor (beta chain) was sequenced for a study of blood T cell repertoires in COVID-19. Profiling relied on immunoSEQ multiplex PCR, and the TCRdb table lists in-frame clones only, not all of them. In the table there are roughly 150,000 clones, 75% to 90% of which are singletons. In Seattle, patients joined the study during active infection and were tracked longitudinally. V was pared by 5 bases and J by 0 bases, with 11 bases between. Germline V gene lookup returns CDR1 MDHEN and CDR2 SYDVKM. The CDR3 contains 15 residues. This receptor was taken from a man younger than 35 with COVID-19, enrolled during active disease. V and J are TRBV28 and TRBJ2-1; D may be TRBD1 (7 bases). The sequenced material came from peripheral blood. CDR3 sequence reads: CASSVRGASYNEQFF. In DNA form, the CDR3 reads TGTGCCAGCAGTGTCAGGGGGGCCTCCTACAATGAGCAGTTCTTC.